This T cell receptor beta chain stems from a study of blood T cell repertoires in COVID-19. Whole-study context: From the United States, Italy and Spain came samples of acute and convalescent COVID-19. Sample material is recorded as cDNA or gDNA derived from T cells, B-cell-depleted T cells, or PBMCs.

Original data processing: Quantification of nucleated cells was approximated via reference gene primer amplification. The method was immunoSEQ multiplex PCR; TCRdb's version includes in-frame clones alone and lacks a portion of them. That table furnishes V, J and clone size, whereas the DNA furnished D and trimming. The sample carries 85,000 to 90,000 clones, around 80% recorded once. This CDR3 spans 13 amino acids. Deletions cut 3 bases from V and 4 bases from J, with 11 bases between. Germline CDR1 reads SGHRS; CDR2 reads YFSETQ. Sequenced material: peripheral blood. The J gene is TRBJ2-7, the V gene TRBV5-1, with a possible D match to TRBD1 (6 bases). The source of this sequence is a woman older than 75 with acute or convalescent COVID-19. The CDR3 reads CASSWSGEYEQYF. The CDR3 DNA reads as TGCGCCAGCAGCTGGTCAGGGGAGTACGAGCAGTACTTC.